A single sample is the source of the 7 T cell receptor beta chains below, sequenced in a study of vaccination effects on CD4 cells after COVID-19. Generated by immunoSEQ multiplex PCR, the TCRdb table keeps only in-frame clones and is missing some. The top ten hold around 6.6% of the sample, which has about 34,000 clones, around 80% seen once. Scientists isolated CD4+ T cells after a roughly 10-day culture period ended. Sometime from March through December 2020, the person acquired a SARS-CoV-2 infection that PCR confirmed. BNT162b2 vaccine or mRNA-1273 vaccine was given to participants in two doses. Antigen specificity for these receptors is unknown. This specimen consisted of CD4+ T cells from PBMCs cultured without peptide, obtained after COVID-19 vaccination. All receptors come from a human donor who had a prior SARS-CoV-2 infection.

DNA of the CDR3: TGCGCCAGCAGCTTCCAGCTTGTAGCGAGTGGGGGAGAGACCCAGTACTTC. This sequence encodes CASSFQLVASGGETQYF. The rearrangement uses TRBV5-1 and TRBJ2-5; the D gene could be TRBD1 or TRBD2 (5 bases each). V was cut by 2 bases and J by 4 bases, with 21 bases left in between. Germline V CDR1 and CDR2: SGHRS, YFSETQ. The CDR3 runs 17 residues.

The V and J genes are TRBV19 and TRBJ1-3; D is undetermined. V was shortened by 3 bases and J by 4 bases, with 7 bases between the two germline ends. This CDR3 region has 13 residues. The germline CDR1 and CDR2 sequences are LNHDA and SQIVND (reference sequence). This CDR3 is CASSIRAGNTIYF. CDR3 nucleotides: TGTGCCAGTAGTATCAGAGCGGGAAACACCATATATTTT.

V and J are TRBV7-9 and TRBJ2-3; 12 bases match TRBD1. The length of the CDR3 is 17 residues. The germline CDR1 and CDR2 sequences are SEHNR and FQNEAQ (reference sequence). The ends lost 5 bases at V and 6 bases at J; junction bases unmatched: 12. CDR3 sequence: CASSPIGGTGGVDTQYF. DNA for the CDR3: TGTGCCAGCAGCCCCATCGGGGGGACAGGGGGCGTGGATACGCAGTATTTT.

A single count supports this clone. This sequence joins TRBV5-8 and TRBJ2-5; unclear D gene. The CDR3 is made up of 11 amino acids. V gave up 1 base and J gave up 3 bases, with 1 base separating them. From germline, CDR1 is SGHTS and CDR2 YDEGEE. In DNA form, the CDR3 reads TGTGCCAGCAGCTTGAAAGAGACCCAGTACTTC. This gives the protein CASSLKETQYF.

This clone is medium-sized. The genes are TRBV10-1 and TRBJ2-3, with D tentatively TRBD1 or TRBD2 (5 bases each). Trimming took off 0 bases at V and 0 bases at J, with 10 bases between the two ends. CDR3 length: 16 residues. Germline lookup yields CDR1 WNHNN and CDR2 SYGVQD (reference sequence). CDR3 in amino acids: CASSESGRTSTDTQYF. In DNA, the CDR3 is TGCGCCAGCAGTGAGTCGGGGCGGACTAGCACAGATACGCAGTATTTT.

CDR3 protein: CASSLGQGGSYNSPLHF. The CDR3 DNA follows: TGCGCCAGCAGCTTGGGGCAGGGAGGCTCCTATAATTCACCCCTCCACTTT. This chain uses TRBV5-1 with TRBJ1-6; D may be TRBD1 (5 bases). Germline V gene sequence: CDR1 SGHRS, CDR2 YFSETQ. The length of the CDR3 is 17 residues. The ends were cut back, 0 bases at V and 0 bases at J, with 10 bases in the middle. The whole variable domain, filled in from reference TRBV5-1 and TRBJ1-6, reads KAGVTQTPRYLIKTRGQQVTLSCSPISGHRSVSWYQQTPGQGLQFLFEYFSETQRNKGNFPGRFSGRQFSNSRSEMNVSTLELGDSALYLCASSLGQGGSYNSPLHFGNGTRLTVT.

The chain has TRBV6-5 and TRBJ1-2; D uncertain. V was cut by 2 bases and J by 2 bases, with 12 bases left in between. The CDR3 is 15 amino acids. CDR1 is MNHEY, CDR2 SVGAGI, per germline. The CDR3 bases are TGTGCCAGCAGTTACACAAGGACTGGCAACTATGGCTACACCTTC. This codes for CASSYTRTGNYGYTF.